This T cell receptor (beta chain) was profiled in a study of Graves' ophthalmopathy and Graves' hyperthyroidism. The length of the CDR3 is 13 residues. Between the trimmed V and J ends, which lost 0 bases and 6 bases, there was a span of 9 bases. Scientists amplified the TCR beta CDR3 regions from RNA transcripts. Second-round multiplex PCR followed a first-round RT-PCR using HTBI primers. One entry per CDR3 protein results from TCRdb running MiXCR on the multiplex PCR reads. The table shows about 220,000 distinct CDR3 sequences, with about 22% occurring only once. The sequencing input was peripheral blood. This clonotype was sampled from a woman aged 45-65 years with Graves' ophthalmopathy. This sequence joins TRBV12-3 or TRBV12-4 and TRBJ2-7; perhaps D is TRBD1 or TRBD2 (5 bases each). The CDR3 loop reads CASSLAGPREQYF. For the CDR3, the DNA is TGTGCCAGCAGTTTAGCGGGACCCCGCGAGCAGTACTTC.